Detailed here is one T cell receptor (beta chain). Its specificity is unknown. Amplification targeted TCR beta CDR3 regions from RNA transcripts. An initial round of RT-PCR targeting the TCR CDR3 relied on the HTBI primer set. TCRdb processed the multiplex PCR reads anew with MiXCR; each CDR3 protein has one entry. The repertoire holds 250,000 to 300,000 distinct CDR3 sequences, with 15% to 20% as singletons. V dropped 3 bases and J dropped 4; count of bases not matched to a gene: 1. This CDR3 contains 14 residues. Per germline, CDR1 DFQATT and CDR2 SNEGSKA (reference sequence). This entry comes from a study of T cells in Graves' hyperthyroidism and ophthalmopathy. About the research overall: Peripheral blood was collected at initial diagnosis, before any treatment.

Study findings and constraints: A model of 13 V-J features distinguished ophthalmopathy from stable hyperthyroidism. Onset of ophthalmopathy came a median about 6.5 months after the model predicted it.

The sequence came from a woman in her sixties or seventies with Graves' ophthalmopathy. V usage is TRBV20-1 and J usage is TRBJ2-2; TRBD1 matches at 11 bases. The sample comprised blood. The CDR3, as DNA: TGCAGTGCTAGGGACAGGGGGCGCACCGGGGAGCTGTTTTTT. Translation: CSARDRGRTGELFF.